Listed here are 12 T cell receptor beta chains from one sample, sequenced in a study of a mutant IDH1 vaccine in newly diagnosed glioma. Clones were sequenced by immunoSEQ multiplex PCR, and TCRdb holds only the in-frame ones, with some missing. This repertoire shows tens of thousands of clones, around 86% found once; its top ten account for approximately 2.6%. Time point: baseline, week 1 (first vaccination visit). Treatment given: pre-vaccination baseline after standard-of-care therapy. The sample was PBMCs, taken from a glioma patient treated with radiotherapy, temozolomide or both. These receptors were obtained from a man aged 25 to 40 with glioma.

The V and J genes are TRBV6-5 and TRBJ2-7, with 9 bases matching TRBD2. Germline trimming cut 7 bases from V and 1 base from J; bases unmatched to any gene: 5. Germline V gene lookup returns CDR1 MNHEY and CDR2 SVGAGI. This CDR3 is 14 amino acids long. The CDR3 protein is CASTKRGASYEQYF. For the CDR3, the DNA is TGTGCCAGCACCAAGCGGGGGGCTTCCTACGAGCAGTACTTC.

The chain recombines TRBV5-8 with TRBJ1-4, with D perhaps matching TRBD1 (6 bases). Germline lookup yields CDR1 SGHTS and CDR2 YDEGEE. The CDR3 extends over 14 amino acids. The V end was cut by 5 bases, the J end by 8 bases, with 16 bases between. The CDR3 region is CASSRYRVGEKLFF. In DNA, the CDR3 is TGTGCCAGCAGTCGCTACAGGGTCGGCGAAAAACTGTTTTTT.

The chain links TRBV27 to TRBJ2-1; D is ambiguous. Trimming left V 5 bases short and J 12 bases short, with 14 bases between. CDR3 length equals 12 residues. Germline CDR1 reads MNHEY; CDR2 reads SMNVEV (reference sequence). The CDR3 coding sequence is TGTGCCAGCAGTACAACCAGTCATGGGCAGTTCTTC. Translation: CASSTTSHGQFF.

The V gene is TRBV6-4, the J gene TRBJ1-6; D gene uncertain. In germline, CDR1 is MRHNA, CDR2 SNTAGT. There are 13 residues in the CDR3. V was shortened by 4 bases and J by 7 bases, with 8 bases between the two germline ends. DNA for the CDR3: TGTGCCAGCAGTGGACACCCCAATTCACCCCTCCACTTT. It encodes CASSGHPNSPLHF.

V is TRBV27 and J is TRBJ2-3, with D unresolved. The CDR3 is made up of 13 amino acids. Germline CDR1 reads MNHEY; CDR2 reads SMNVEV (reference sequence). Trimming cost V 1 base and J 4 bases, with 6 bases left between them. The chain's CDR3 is CASSLYMSDTQYF. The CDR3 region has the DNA TGTGCCAGCAGTTTATATATGTCAGATACGCAGTATTTT.

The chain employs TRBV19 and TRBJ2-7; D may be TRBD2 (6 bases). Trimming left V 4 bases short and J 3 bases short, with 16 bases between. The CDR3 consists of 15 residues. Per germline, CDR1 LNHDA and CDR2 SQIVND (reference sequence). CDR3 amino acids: CASSTLGGGIYEQYF. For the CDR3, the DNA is TGTGCCAGTAGTACCCTCGGGGGAGGAATCTACGAGCAGTACTTC. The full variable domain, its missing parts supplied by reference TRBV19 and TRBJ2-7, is DGGITQSPKYLFRKEGQNVTLSCEQNLNHDAMYWYRQDPGQGLRLIYYSQIVNDFQKGDIAEGYSVSREKKESFPLTVTSAQKNPTAFYLCASSTLGGGIYEQYFGPGTRLTVT.

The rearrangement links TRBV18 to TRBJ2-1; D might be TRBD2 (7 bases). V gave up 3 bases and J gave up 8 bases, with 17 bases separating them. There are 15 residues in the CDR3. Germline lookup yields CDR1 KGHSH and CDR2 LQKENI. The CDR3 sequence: CASSPSFRGADEQFF. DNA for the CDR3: TGTGCCAGCTCACCCTCGTTTCGGGGGGCAGATGAGCAGTTCTTC.

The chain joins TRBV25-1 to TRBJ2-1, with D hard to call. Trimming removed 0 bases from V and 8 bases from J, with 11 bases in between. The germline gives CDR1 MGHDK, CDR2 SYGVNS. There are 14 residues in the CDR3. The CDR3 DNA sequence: TGTGCCAGCAGTGAATATCAGAGGTACGATGAGCAGTTCTTC. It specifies CASSEYQRYDEQFF.

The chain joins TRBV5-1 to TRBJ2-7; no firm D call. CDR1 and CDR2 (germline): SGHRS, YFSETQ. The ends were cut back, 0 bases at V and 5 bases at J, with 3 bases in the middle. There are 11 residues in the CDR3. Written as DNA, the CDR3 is TGCGCCAGCAGCTTGGACCACGAGCAGTACTTC. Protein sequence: CASSLDHEQYF.

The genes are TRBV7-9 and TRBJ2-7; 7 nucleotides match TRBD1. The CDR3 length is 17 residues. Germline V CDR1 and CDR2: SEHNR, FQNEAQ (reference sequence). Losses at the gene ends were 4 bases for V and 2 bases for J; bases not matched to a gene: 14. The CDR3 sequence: CASSSTLPGQQPYEQYF. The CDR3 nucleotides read TGTGCCAGCAGCTCGACCTTACCGGGACAGCAACCCTACGAGCAGTACTTC.

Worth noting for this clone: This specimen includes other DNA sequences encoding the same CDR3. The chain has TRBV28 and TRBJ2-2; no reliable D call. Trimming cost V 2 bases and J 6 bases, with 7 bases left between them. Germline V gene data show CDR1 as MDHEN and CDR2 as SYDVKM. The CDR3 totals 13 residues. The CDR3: CASSLEVPGELFF. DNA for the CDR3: TGTGCCAGCAGTTTAGAAGTCCCCGGGGAGCTGTTTTTT.

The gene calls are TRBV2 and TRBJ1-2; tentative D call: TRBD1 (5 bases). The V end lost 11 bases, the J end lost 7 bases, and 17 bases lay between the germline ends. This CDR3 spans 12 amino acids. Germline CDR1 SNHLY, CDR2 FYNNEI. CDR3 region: CAGRDDGRGYTF. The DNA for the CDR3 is TGTGCCGGCCGGGACGACGGACGTGGCTACACCTTC.